This TCR beta chain was profiled in a study of metastatic and nonmetastatic thyroid tumors. About the research overall: Both malignant and benign thyroid patients supplied peripheral blood and tumor or nodule tissue samples, across which the repertoires of these patients were then compared.

Per the authors' pipeline: It was from CDR3 differences across clinicopathological groups that a distant-metastasis classifier for papillary thyroid cancer was built. TCRdb re-clonotyped the PCR reads via MiXCR. The V and J calls come from TCRdb's annotation, not from the publication. The sample contains 45,000 to 50,000 clones, 20% to 25% of which appear only once. Germline CDR1 reads MNHEY; CDR2 reads SVGEGT. V dropped 0 bases and J dropped 4 bases, with 22 bases sitting between them. The CDR3 is 20 residues long. None of the patients had undergone any treatment ahead of thyroid surgery. Source material: blood. This clonotype was sampled from a male donor with papillary thyroid cancer or a benign thyroid nodule (not recorded which). Some clones in this sample may be carry-over from other donors' samples. The chain combines TRBV6-2 or TRBV6-3 with TRBJ2-6; D is unclear. The CDR3 protein is CASSYSVRHLPARGANVLTF. The CDR3 nucleotides read TGTGCCAGCAGTTACTCGGTCCGGCACCTCCCCGCGAGGGGGGCCAACGTCCTGACTTTC.